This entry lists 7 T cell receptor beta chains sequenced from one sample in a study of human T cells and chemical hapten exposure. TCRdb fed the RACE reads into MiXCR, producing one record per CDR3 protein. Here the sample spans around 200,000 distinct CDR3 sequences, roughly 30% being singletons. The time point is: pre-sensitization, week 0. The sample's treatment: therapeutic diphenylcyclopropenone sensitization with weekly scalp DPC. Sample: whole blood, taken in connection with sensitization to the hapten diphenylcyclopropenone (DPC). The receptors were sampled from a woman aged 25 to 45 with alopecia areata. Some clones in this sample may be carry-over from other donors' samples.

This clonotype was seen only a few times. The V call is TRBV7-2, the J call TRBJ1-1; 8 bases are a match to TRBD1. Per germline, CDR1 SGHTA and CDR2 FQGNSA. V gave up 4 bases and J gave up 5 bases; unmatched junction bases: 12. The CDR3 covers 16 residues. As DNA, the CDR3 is TGTGCCAGCAGCTCGCTGGCTACAGGGGGTTGGACTGAAGCTTTCTTT. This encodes CASSSLATGGWTEAFF. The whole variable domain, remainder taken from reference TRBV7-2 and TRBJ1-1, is GAGVSQSPSNKVTEKGKDVELRCDPISGHTALYWYRQSLGQGLEFLIYFQGNSAPDKSGLPSDRFSAERTGGSVSTLTIQRTQQEDSAVYLCASSSLATGGWTEAFFGQGTRLTVV.

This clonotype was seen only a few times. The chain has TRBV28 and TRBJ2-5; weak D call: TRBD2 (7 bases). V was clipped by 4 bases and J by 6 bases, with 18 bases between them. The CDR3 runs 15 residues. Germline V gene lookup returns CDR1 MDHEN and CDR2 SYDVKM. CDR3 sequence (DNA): TGTGCCAGCAGTTATGCGGGGGCGCTAAGACAGACCCAGTACTTC. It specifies CASSYAGALRQTQYF.

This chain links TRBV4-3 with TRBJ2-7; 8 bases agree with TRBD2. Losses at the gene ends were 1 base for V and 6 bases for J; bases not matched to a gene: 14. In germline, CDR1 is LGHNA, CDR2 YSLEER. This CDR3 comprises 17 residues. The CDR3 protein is CASSQVGRRGGTSEQYF. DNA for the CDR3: TGCGCCAGCAGCCAAGTCGGGCGACGGGGGGGTACGTCCGAGCAGTACTTC.

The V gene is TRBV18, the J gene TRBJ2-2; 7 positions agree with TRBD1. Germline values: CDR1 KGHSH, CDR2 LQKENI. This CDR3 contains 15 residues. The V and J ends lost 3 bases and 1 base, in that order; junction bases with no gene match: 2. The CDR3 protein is CASSPGQMNTGELFF. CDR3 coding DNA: TGTGCCAGCTCACCGGGACAGATGAACACCGGGGAGCTGTTTTTT.

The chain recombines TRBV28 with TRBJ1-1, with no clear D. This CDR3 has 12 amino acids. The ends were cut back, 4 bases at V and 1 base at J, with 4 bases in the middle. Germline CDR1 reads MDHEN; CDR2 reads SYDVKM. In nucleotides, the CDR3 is TGTGCCAGCAGTTATTCGAACACTGAAGCTTTCTTT. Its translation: CASSYSNTEAFF.

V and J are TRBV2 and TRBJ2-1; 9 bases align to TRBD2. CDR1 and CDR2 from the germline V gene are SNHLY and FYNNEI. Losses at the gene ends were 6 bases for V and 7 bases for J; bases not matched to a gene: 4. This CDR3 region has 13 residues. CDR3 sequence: CASRGSGRNEQFF. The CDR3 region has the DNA TGTGCCAGCAGGGGTAGCGGGAGAAATGAGCAGTTCTTC.

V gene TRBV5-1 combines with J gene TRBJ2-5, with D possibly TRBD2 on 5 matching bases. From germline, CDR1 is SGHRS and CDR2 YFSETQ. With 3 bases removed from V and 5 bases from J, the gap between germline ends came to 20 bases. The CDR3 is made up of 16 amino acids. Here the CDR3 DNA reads TGCGCCAGCAGCTCGCCAGACTACGCGGGCCTGGAGACCCAGTACTTC. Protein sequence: CASSSPDYAGLETQYF.